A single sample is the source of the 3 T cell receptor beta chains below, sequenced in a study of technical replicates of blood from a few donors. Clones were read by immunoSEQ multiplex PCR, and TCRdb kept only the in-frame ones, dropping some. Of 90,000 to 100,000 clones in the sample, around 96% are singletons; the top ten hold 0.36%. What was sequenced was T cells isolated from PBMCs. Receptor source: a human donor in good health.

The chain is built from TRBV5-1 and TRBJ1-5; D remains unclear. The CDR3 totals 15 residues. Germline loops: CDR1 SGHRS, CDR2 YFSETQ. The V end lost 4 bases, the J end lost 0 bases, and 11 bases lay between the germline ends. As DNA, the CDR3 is TGCGCCAGCAGCCTATCGGGGTATAGCAATCAGCCCCAGCATTTT. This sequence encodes CASSLSGYSNQPQHF. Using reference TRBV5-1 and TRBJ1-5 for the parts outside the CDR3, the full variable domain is KAGVTQTPRYLIKTRGQQVTLSCSPISGHRSVSWYQQTPGQGLQFLFEYFSETQRNKGNFPGRFSGRQFSNSRSEMNVSTLELGDSALYLCASSLSGYSNQPQHFGDGTRLSIL.

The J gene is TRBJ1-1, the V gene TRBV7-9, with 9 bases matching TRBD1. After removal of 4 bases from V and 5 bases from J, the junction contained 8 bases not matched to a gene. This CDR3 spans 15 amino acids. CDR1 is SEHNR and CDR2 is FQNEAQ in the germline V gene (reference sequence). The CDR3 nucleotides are TGTGCCAGCAGCTCGAGGACAGGGGTTGGGACTGAAGCTTTCTTT. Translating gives CASSSRTGVGTEAFF. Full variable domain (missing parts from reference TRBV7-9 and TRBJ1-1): DTGVSQNPRHKITKRGQNVTFRCDPISEHNRLYWYRQTLGQGPEFLTYFQNEAQLEKSRLLSDRFSAERPKGSFSTLEIQRTEQGDSAMYLCASSSRTGVGTEAFFGQGTRLTVV.

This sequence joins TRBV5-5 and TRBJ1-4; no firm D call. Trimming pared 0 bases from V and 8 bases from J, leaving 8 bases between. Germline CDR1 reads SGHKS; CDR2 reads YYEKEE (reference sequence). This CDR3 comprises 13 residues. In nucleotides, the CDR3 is TGTGCCAGCAGCTTGGCCGGTCTGGAAAAACTGTTTTTT. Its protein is CASSLAGLEKLFF. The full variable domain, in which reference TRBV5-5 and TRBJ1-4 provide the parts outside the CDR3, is DAGVTQSPTHLIKTRGQQVTLRCSPISGHKSVSWYQQVLGQGPQFIFQYYEKEERGRGNFPDRFSARQFPNYSSELNVNALLLGDSALYLCASSLAGLEKLFFGSGTQLSVL.